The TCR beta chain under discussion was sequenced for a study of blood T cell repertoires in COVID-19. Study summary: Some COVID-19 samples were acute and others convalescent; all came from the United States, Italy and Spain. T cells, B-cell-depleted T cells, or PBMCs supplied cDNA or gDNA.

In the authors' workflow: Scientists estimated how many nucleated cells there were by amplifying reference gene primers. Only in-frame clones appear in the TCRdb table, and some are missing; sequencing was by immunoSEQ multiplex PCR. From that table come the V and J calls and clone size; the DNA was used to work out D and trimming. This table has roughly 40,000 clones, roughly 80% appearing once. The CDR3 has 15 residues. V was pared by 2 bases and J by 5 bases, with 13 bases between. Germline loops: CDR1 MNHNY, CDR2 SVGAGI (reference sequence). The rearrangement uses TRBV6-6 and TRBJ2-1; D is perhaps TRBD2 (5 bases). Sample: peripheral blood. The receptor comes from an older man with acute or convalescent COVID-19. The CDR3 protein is CASSYTTSNDNEQFF. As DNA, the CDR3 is TGTGCCAGCAGTTACACCACTAGTAACGACAATGAGCAGTTCTTC.